What follows is one T cell receptor (beta chain) and its context. Antigen unknown. The naive CD8 fraction comprised CD45RO-negative cells positively selected for CCR7 and excluded terminally differentiated effector memory CD45RA+ cells. The CDR3 length is 14 residues. V lost 1 base and J lost 3, with 9 bases in between. Germline CDR1 and CDR2: SGHTA and FQGNSA. These data are taken from a study of shared clonotypes between healthy human individuals. Study results and caveats: Richness estimates generally favored naive over memory subsets. Non-shared clonotypes displayed generation probabilities falling below those of clonotypes present in all four donors. Blood was the sole source, and tissue repertoires probably differ.

Deep was the level used in running the assay. Measured with immunoSEQ multiplex PCR; TCRdb has only the in-frame clones, and not every one. The sample holds 2 million to 2.5 million clones, roughly 91% seen once. The sequencing sample was made of naive CD8+ T cells from PBMCs. The clonotype originates from a man between 18 and 29 years old in good health. Some clones in this sample may be carry-over from other donors' samples. The rearrangement uses TRBV7-2 and TRBJ2-5, with D unclear. CDR3 in DNA: TGTGCCAGCAGCTTAGTGGCCTGGGAAGAGACCCAGTACTTC. Translated, it gives CASSLVAWEETQYF.